These 18 T cell receptor beta chains originate from one sample sequenced in a study of cytomegalovirus exposure and HLA in healthy donors. The PCR used 60 Vbeta and 13 Jbeta primers. Libraries were prepared by immunoSEQ multiplex PCR; TCRdb keeps only in-frame clonotypes and omits some of them. The data hold 150,000 to 200,000 clones, with 81% observed a single time. The material sequenced was PBMCs. The receptors were gathered from a man aged 18 to 30 in good health and CMV-seronegative.

V and J are TRBV4-1 and TRBJ2-5; 10 bases fit TRBD2. CDR3 length: 17 residues. V was pared by 0 bases and J by 5 bases, with 9 bases of the junction left unmatched. Germline V gene lookup returns CDR1 MGHRA and CDR2 YSYEKL. The CDR3 DNA follows: TGCGCCAGCAGCCAAGAATCAGCGGGAGGGCCGTTGGAGACCCAGTACTTC. Translation: CASSQESAGGPLETQYF.

This chain uses TRBV28 with TRBJ2-7; D is possibly TRBD2 (6 bases). With 4 bases removed from V and 2 bases from J, the gap between germline ends came to 9 bases. The CDR3 totals 13 residues. Germline V gives CDR1 MDHEN, CDR2 SYDVKM. The CDR3 region has the DNA TGTGCCAGCAGTTCGGGACTTCCCTACGAGCAGTACTTC. Translation gives CASSSGLPYEQYF.

This chain uses TRBV6-6 with TRBJ1-2; 8 bases match TRBD1. This CDR3 comprises 14 residues. Germline V gene lookup returns CDR1 MNHNY and CDR2 SVGAGI (reference sequence). The V segment lost 5 bases and the J segment 3 bases; nucleotides outside the gene matches: 5. The CDR3 here is CASSLDRAYYGYTF. DNA for the CDR3: TGTGCCAGCAGTCTGGACAGGGCCTACTATGGCTACACCTTC.

This rearrangement joins TRBV7-6 to TRBJ2-5; weak D call: TRBD1 (5 bases). The CDR3 consists of 13 residues. Germline assignment: CDR1 SGHVS and CDR2 FNYEAQ. The V end was cut by 3 bases, the J end by 5 bases, with 10 bases between. The CDR3 sequence is CASSFQGWETQYF. The CDR3 DNA reads TGTGCCAGCAGCTTTCAGGGTTGGGAGACCCAGTACTTC. The whole variable domain, filled in from reference TRBV7-6 and TRBJ2-5, reads GAGVSQSPRYKVTKRGQDVALRCDPISGHVSLYWYRQALGQGPEFLTYFNYEAQQDKSGLPNDRFSAERPEGSISTLTIQRTEQRDSAMYRCASSFQGWETQYFGPGTRLLVL.

The genes are TRBV5-4 and TRBJ2-1, with 7 nucleotides matching TRBD1. Germline V CDR1 and CDR2: SGHNT, YYREEE (reference sequence). The ends lost 0 bases at V and 4 bases at J; junction bases unmatched: 1. CDR3 size: 14 residues. CDR3 in amino acids: CASSLGDSYNEQFF. DNA of the CDR3: TGTGCCAGCAGCTTGGGGGACAGTTACAATGAGCAGTTCTTC.

This clone was seen a single time. The V gene is TRBV6-1, the J gene TRBJ2-5; maybe TRBD2 (6 bases). Germline loops: CDR1 MNHNS, CDR2 SASEGT. This CDR3 comprises 15 residues. Trimming stripped 5 bases from V and 5 bases from J, with 18 bases between. This chain's CDR3 is CASSPRGILTETQYF. The CDR3 DNA reads as TGTGCCAGCAGTCCCCGGGGGATCCTCACCGAGACCCAGTACTTC.

The J gene is TRBJ2-7, the V gene TRBV18; D possibly corresponds to TRBD1 (5 bases). The germline CDR1 and CDR2 sequences are KGHSH and LQKENI. The V end was cut by 6 bases, the J end by 2 bases, with 14 bases between. This CDR3 has 14 amino acids. The CDR3 nucleotides read TGTGCCAGCTCCTCAGGCCCAGGGCCCTACGAGCAGTACTTC. This codes for CASSSGPGPYEQYF.

The genes are TRBV7-9 and TRBJ2-7; 9 bases align to TRBD2. The CDR3 totals 14 residues. J lost 4 bases, V lost 3 bases, and 4 bases had no gene match. The germline gives CDR1 SEHNR, CDR2 FQNEAQ (reference sequence). The CDR3 nucleotides are TGTGCCAGCAGCTTTGCAGGACTAGCGTACGAGCAGTACTTC. The encoded protein is CASSFAGLAYEQYF.

This sequence joins TRBV19 and TRBJ1-1; the match to TRBD1 covers 9 bases. Germline CDR1 is LNHDA and CDR2 is SQIVND (reference sequence). The CDR3 runs to 15 residues. V lost 6 bases to trimming and J lost 1 base; unmatched junction nucleotides: 6. The chain's CDR3 is CASSFTGQGNTEAFF. Here the CDR3 DNA reads TGTGCCAGTAGCTTCACGGGACAGGGGAACACTGAAGCTTTCTTT.

V is TRBV7-2 and J is TRBJ2-5, with D tentatively TRBD1 (7 bases). V was shortened by 8 bases and J by 4 bases, with 14 bases between the two germline ends. Looked up from germline, CDR1 is SGHTA and CDR2 is FQGNSA. The CDR3 extends over 13 amino acids. This CDR3 reads CASGRGERETQYF. In nucleotides, the CDR3 is TGTGCCAGCGGCAGGGGGGAAAGAGAGACCCAGTACTTC.

The V gene is TRBV23-1, the J gene TRBJ2-7, with D perhaps matching TRBD1 (5 bases). TRBV23-1 is sorted into the ORF group, with uncertain function. V was clipped by 4 bases and J by 11 bases, with 18 bases between them. CDR3 length equals 13 residues. The CDR3 reads CASSLSSQAREYF. The CDR3 DNA reads TGCGCCAGCAGTCTTTCCTCACAGGCCCGTGAGTACTTC.

This clone has a handful of counts. The rearrangement uses TRBV30 and TRBJ2-3; 7 positions agree with TRBD2. V shed 0 bases, J shed 3 bases, and the junction held 3 bases outside the gene matches. CDR1 is GTSNPN, CDR2 SVGIG, per germline (reference sequence). The CDR3 runs to 14 residues. CDR3 coding DNA: TGTGCCTGGAGTGTGACGGGAGGTACAGATACGCAGTATTTT. Encoded protein: CAWSVTGGTDTQYF.

The CDR3 coding sequence is TGTGCCAGCAGCATTGGACAGGGAGGGGAAAAACTGTTTTTT. This gives the protein CASSIGQGGEKLFF. V is TRBV7-9 and J is TRBJ1-4; 8 nucleotides align to TRBD1. The CDR3 totals 14 residues. The V gene's germline CDR1 is SEHNR and CDR2 FQNEAQ (reference sequence). V was pared by 5 bases and J by 8 bases, with 7 bases of the junction left unmatched.

V and J are TRBV23-1 and TRBJ2-3; 9 bases are a match to TRBD1. TRBV23-1 belongs to the ORF category, with a function that is uncertain. The V gene end was trimmed by 4 bases and the J gene end by 4 bases; junction bases not matched to a gene: 6. CDR3 length: 15 residues. CDR3: CASSPPGQGSDTQYF. CDR3 nucleotides: TGCGCCAGCAGTCCCCCGGGACAGGGCTCAGATACGCAGTATTTT.

The chain is built from TRBV12-5 and TRBJ2-1, with a possible D match to TRBD2 (5 bases). Trimming took off 0 bases at V and 3 bases at J, with 15 bases between the two ends. Germline V lookup: CDR1 LGHNT, CDR2 FRNRAP. The CDR3 loop spans 17 amino acids. In nucleotides, the CDR3 is TGTGCTAGTGGTTTGGTCCAGTGGGAGAAGTTCTACAATGAGCAGTTCTTC. It is translated as CASGLVQWEKFYNEQFF.

V usage is TRBV9 and J usage is TRBJ1-3, with 7 bases that match TRBD1. V shed 3 bases and J 0 bases; nucleotides not matched to a gene: 9. The CDR3 covers 17 residues. From germline, CDR1 is SGDLS and CDR2 YYNGEE. CDR3 protein: CASSAYPGQLSGNTIYF. CDR3 bases: TGTGCCAGCAGCGCCTACCCGGGACAGCTCTCTGGAAACACCATATATTTT. The variable domain in full, with the rest retrieved from reference TRBV9 and TRBJ1-3, is DSGVTQTPKHLITATGQRVTLRCSPRSGDLSVYWYQQSLDQGLQFLIQYYNGEERAKGNILERFSAQQFPDLHSELNLSSLELGDSALYFCASSAYPGQLSGNTIYFGEGSWLTVV.

The genes are TRBV7-3 and TRBJ2-7; TRBD2 matches at 7 bases. The junction had 13 bases not matched to a gene; V was cut back by 1 base and J by 7 bases. The germline gives CDR1 SGHTA, CDR2 FQGTGA. This CDR3 is 16 amino acids long. The CDR3 spells CASSLRGGSGLREQYF. As DNA, the CDR3 is TGTGCCAGCAGCTTAAGGGGCGGGAGCGGTTTGAGGGAGCAGTACTTC. The whole variable domain, remainder taken from reference TRBV7-3 and TRBJ2-7, is GAGVSQTPSNKVTEKGKYVELRCDPISGHTALYWYRQSLGQGPEFLIYFQGTGAADDSGLPNDRFFAVRPEGSVSTLKIQRTERGDSAVYLCASSLRGGSGLREQYFGPGTRLTVT.

V and J are TRBV13 and TRBJ2-7; TRBD1 matches 8 bases. Trimming cost V 2 bases and J 1 base; bases outside gene matches: 16. CDR1 and CDR2 (germline): PRHDT, FYEKMQ (reference sequence). CDR3 length: 19 residues. The CDR3 DNA sequence: TGTGCCAGCAGCTTATTGGGGTATTTCAGGGACAGGAGATCCTACGAGCAGTACTTC. Amino acid sequence: CASSLLGYFRDRRSYEQYF.